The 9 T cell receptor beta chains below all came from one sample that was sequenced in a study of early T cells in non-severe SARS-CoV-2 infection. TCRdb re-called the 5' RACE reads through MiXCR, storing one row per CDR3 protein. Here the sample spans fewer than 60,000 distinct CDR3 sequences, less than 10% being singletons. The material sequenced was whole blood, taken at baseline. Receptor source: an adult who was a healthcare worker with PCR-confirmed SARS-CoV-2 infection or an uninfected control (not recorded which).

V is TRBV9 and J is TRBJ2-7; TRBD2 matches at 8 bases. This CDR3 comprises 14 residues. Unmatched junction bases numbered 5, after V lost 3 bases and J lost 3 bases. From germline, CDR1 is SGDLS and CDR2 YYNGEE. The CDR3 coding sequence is TGTGCCAGCAGCGAGACCGGGACTAGCTACGAGCAGTACTTC. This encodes CASSETGTSYEQYF. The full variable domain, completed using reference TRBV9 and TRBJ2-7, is DSGVTQTPKHLITATGQRVTLRCSPRSGDLSVYWYQQSLDQGLQFLIQYYNGEERAKGNILERFSAQQFPDLHSELNLSSLELGDSALYFCASSETGTSYEQYFGPGTRLTVT.

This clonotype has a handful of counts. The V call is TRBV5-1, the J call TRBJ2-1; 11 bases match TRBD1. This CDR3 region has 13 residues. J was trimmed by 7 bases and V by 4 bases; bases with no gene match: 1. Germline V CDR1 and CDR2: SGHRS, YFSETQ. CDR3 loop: CASSGDRGNEQFF. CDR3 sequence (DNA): TGCGCCAGCAGCGGGGACAGGGGGAATGAGCAGTTCTTC.

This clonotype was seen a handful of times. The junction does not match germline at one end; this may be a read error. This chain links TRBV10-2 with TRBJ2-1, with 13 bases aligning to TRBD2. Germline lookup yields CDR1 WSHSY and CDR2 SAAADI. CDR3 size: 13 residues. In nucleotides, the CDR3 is TGCGCCAGCAGTGAGGCGACTAGCGGGGGGTCACTCTTC. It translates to CASSEATSGGSLF.

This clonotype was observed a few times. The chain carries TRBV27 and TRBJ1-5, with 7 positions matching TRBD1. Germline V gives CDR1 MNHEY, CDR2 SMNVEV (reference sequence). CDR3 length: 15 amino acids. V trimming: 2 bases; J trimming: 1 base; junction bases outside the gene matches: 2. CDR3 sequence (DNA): TGTGCCAGCAGTTTAGGGGGACAGAGCAATCAGCCCCAGCATTTT. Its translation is CASSLGGQSNQPQHF.

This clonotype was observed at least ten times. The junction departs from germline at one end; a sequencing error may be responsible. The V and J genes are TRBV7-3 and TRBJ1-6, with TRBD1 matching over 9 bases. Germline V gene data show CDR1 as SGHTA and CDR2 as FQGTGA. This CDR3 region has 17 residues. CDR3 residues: CVSSLTDRGILNSPLHF. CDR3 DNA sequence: TGTGTCAGCAGCCTAACGGACAGGGGAATCTTGAATTCACCCCTCCACTTT.

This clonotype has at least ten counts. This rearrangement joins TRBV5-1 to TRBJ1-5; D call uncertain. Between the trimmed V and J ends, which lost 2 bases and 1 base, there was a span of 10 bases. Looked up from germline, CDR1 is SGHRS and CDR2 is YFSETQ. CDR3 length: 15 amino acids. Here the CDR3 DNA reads TGCGCCAGCAGCTTAGTGGGGTCGAGCAATCAGCCCCAGCATTTT. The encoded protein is CASSLVGSSNQPQHF. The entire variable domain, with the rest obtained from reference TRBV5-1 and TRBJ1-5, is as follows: KAGVTQTPRYLIKTRGQQVTLSCSPISGHRSVSWYQQTPGQGLQFLFEYFSETQRNKGNFPGRFSGRQFSNSRSEMNVSTLELGDSALYLCASSLVGSSNQPQHFGDGTRLSIL.

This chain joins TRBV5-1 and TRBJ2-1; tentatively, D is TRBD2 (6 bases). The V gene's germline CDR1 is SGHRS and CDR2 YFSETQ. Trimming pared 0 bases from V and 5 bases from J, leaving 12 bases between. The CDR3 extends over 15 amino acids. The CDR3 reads CASSLGLALDNEQFF. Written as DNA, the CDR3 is TGCGCCAGCAGCTTGGGCCTAGCGTTAGACAATGAGCAGTTCTTC.

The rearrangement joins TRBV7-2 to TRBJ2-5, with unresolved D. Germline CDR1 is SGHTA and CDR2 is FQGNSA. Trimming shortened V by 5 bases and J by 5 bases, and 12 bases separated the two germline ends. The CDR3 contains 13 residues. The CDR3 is CASSQSRLETQYF. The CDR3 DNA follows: TGTGCCAGCAGCCAAAGCCGACTGGAGACCCAGTACTTC. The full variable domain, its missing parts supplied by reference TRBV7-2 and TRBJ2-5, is GAGVSQSPSNKVTEKGKDVELRCDPISGHTALYWYRQSLGQGLEFLIYFQGNSAPDKSGLPSDRFSAERTGGSVSTLTIQRTQQEDSAVYLCASSQSRLETQYFGPGTRLLVL.

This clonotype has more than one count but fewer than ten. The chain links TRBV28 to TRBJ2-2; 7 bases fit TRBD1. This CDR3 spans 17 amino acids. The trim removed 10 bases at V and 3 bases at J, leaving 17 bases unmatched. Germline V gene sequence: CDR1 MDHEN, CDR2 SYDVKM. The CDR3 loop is CANRETGYTRYTGELFF. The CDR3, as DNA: TGTGCCAACAGAGAGACAGGGTACACTCGTTACACCGGGGAGCTGTTTTTT.